A single sample is the source of the 19 T cell receptor beta chains below, sequenced in a study of identical twins. TCRdb reanalysed the 5' RACE reads using MiXCR and keeps one entry per CDR3 protein. Among 1.5 million to 2 million distinct CDR3 sequences, around a third were seen once, and the ten largest hold about 0.3%. Sequenced material: cord blood. The receptors were sampled from a newborn girl in good health.

This chain connects TRBV25-1 to TRBJ1-2, with 11 bases fitting TRBD1. The J segment lost 3 bases and the V segment lost 5 bases, leaving 8 bases of the junction unmatched. This CDR3 comprises 16 residues. Germline V CDR1 and CDR2: MGHDK, SYGVNS. The DNA for the CDR3 is TGTGCCAGCAGTTCAAAGGCGGGACAGGGGGACTATGGCTACACCTTC. It codes for CASSSKAGQGDYGYTF.

This clonotype came up a few times. The V gene is TRBV27, the J gene TRBJ2-5, with 9 bases matching TRBD2. The CDR3 length is 17 residues. The germline V gene encodes CDR1 MNHEY and CDR2 SMNVEV (reference sequence). V lost 4 bases and J lost 1; bases outside the gene matches: 10. CDR3 sequence reads: CASSSIPVAGVQETQYF. CDR3 nucleotide sequence: TGTGCCAGCAGTTCTATCCCAGTAGCGGGAGTCCAAGAGACCCAGTACTTC.

The chain combines TRBV11-2 with TRBJ2-2; 11 bases map to TRBD1. The CDR3 is 16 amino acids. V was clipped by 9 bases and J by 5 bases; unmatched bases: 11. The germline gives CDR1 SGHAT, CDR2 FQNNGV. The CDR3 loop is CASIPSGQGATGELFF. CDR3 bases: TGTGCCAGTATCCCGTCCGGACAGGGGGCGACCGGGGAGCTGTTTTTT.

The J gene is TRBJ1-2, the V gene TRBV4-1; 7 bases are a match to TRBD1. This CDR3 spans 17 amino acids. CDR1 is MGHRA and CDR2 is YSYEKL in the germline V gene. The V and J ends lost 3 bases and 4 bases, in that order; junction bases with no gene match: 14. CDR3 nucleotides: TGCGCCAGCAGCCACATTCTGAGAAGACAGGGTGGCTATGGCTACACCTTC. Amino acids: CASSHILRRQGGYGYTF.

V is TRBV5-1 and J is TRBJ1-6; D is possibly TRBD1 (5 bases). With 5 bases removed from V and 10 bases from J, the gap between germline ends came to 13 bases. This CDR3 has 13 residues. The V gene's germline CDR1 is SGHRS and CDR2 YFSETQ. The CDR3 protein is CASRLSRDSPLHF. The CDR3 DNA sequence: TGCGCCAGCAGGCTTTCCAGGGACTCACCCCTCCACTTT.

Details on this clonotype: This sequence may be a read error, since a much larger clone differs from it by one base. The chain joins TRBV7-2 to TRBJ2-1, with a tentative D call TRBD1 (5 bases). The germline gives CDR1 SGHTA, CDR2 FQGNSA. The CDR3 covers 13 residues. The CDR3 coding sequence is TGTGCCAGCAGCTCCCAGTGGGGCAATGACCAGTTCTTC. As protein: CASSSQWGNDQFF.

The chain combines TRBV10-3 with TRBJ1-4, with TRBD1 matching over 7 bases. The CDR3 runs to 14 residues. Germline loops: CDR1 ENHRY, CDR2 SYGVKD. Trimming at V came to 3 bases and at J to 5 bases, leaving 3 bases not matched to a gene. CDR3 in amino acids: CAISDTGVNEKLFF. The CDR3 DNA reads TGTGCCATCAGTGATACAGGGGTAAATGAAAAACTGTTTTTT.

This clonotype was counted only a few times. The chain couples TRBV27 to TRBJ1-2, with D tentatively TRBD1 (6 bases). Trimming shortened V by 4 bases and J by 2 bases, and 17 bases separated the two germline ends. There are 16 residues in the CDR3. The germline gives CDR1 MNHEY, CDR2 SMNVEV (reference sequence). The CDR3 sequence is CASSYKPPQGNYGYTF. The CDR3 nucleotides read TGTGCCAGCAGTTATAAGCCCCCACAGGGAAACTATGGCTACACCTTC.

There are many counts of this clonotype. V is TRBV28 and J is TRBJ2-7; D gene unclear. The V end was cut by 8 bases, the J end by 2 bases, with 10 bases between. CDR1 and CDR2 (germline): MDHEN, SYDVKM. CDR3 length: 12 residues. The CDR3 protein is CASSTETYEQYF. CDR3 bases: TGTGCCAGCTCAACCGAAACCTACGAGCAGTACTTC. The full variable domain, with the rest looked up from reference TRBV28 and TRBJ2-7, is DVKVTQSSRYLVKRTGEKVFLECVQDMDHENMFWYRQDPGLGLRLIYFSYDVKMKEKGDIPEGYSVSREKKERFSLILESASTNQTSMYLCASSTETYEQYFGPGTRLTVT.

This clonotype occurred a few times. CDR3 DNA sequence: TGTGCCAGCTCACCACCGACGAGGGAAAAACTGTTTTTT. Translating gives CASSPPTREKLFF. The rearrangement joins TRBV18 to TRBJ1-4; no reliable D call. The germline CDR1 and CDR2 sequences are KGHSH and LQKENI. CDR3 size: 13 residues. V was clipped by 0 bases and J by 8 bases, with 7 bases between them. The complete variable domain, with remaining parts taken from reference TRBV18 and TRBJ1-4, reads NAGVMQNPRHLVRRRGQEARLRCSPMKGHSHVYWYRQLPEEGLKFMVYLQKENIIDESGMPKERFSAEFPKEGPSILRIQQVVRGDSAAYFCASSPPTREKLFFGSGTQLSVL.

This clonotype was seen more than once but under ten times. The V and J genes are TRBV20-1 and TRBJ2-5; D is tentatively TRBD1 or TRBD2 (6 bases each). Germline V gene lookup returns CDR1 DFQATT and CDR2 SNEGSKA (reference sequence). V was pared by 3 bases and J by 1 base, with 15 bases between. This CDR3 comprises 15 residues. The CDR3 nucleotides read TGCAGTGCTAGGGCTTTAAGGGGGGTCCAAGAGACCCAGTACTTC. Amino acid sequence: CSARALRGVQETQYF.

This sequence joins TRBV6-1 and TRBJ1-5; no definite D call. Germline CDR1 is MNHNS and CDR2 is SASEGT. This CDR3 comprises 11 residues. V was cut by 3 bases and J by 5 bases, with 2 bases left in between. In DNA, the CDR3 is TGTGCCAGCAGTGACGATCAGCCCCAGCATTTT. It encodes CASSDDQPQHF.

The sample holds a few counts of this clonotype. This sequence joins TRBV2 and TRBJ2-1, with 9 bases identical to TRBD2. This CDR3 comprises 14 residues. CDR1 SNHLY and CDR2 FYNNEI come from the germline V gene. The junction had 8 bases not matched to a gene; V was cut back by 4 bases and J by 10 bases. In DNA, the CDR3 is TGTGCCAGCAGTGGGGTTCTAGCGGGGCACGAGCAGTTCTTC. Translated: CASSGVLAGHEQFF.

V gene TRBV5-1 combines with J gene TRBJ2-1; 11 bases line up with TRBD2. Germline V gene lookup returns CDR1 SGHRS and CDR2 YFSETQ. The V and J ends lost 0 bases and 2 bases, in that order; junction bases with no gene match: 4. The CDR3 runs 17 residues. The CDR3: CASSLAGLAVTYNEQFF. The CDR3 DNA follows: TGCGCCAGCAGCTTGGCGGGACTAGCGGTGACCTACAATGAGCAGTTCTTC.

The chain is built from TRBV5-1 and TRBJ1-6; D is uncertain. CDR1 is SGHRS, CDR2 YFSETQ, per germline. Trimming left V 0 bases short and J 5 bases short, with 18 bases between. This CDR3 region has 18 residues. CDR3 DNA sequence: TGCGCCAGCAGCTTGGTCGGAGGAGGGCGGGAAAATAATTCACCCCTCCACTTT. Translating it yields CASSLVGGGRENNSPLHF.

This chain connects TRBV20-1 to TRBJ2-7; D remains ambiguous. Per germline, CDR1 DFQATT and CDR2 SNEGSKA (reference sequence). V lost 0 bases, J lost 2 bases, and 20 bases lay in between. There are 17 residues in the CDR3. The CDR3 protein is CSARDRPLSRIAYEQYF. CDR3 nucleotides: TGCAGTGCTAGAGATCGACCTCTGAGCCGAATAGCCTACGAGCAGTACTTC.

Written as DNA, the CDR3 is TGTGCCAGCAGTCGCGACAGGGGACCTATCTACGAGCAGTACTTC. Protein: CASSRDRGPIYEQYF. This chain uses TRBV6-6 with TRBJ2-7; 8 nucleotides agree with TRBD1. Germline values: CDR1 MNHNY, CDR2 SVGAGI (reference sequence). The length of the CDR3 is 15 residues. V lost 5 bases, J lost 3 bases, and 9 bases stayed unmatched.

This chain uses TRBV5-1 with TRBJ2-1, with 7 positions matching TRBD1. J lost 0 bases, V lost 7 bases, and 22 bases had no gene match. In germline, CDR1 is SGHRS, CDR2 YFSETQ. This CDR3 has 20 residues. The CDR3 region has the DNA TGCGCCAGCTCACCGATGGACAGGCAGAGATCGAGGGGCTCCTACAATGAGCAGTTCTTC. Translating gives CASSPMDRQRSRGSYNEQFF.

The chain combines TRBV12-3 or TRBV12-4 with TRBJ2-7; 7 bases agree with TRBD1. The CDR3 runs to 14 residues. The V and J ends lost 6 bases and 7 bases, in that order; junction bases with no gene match: 12. The CDR3 DNA is TGTGCCAGCAGACCGGGACAGAGATACAATGAGCAGTACTTC. The encoded protein is CASRPGQRYNEQYF.